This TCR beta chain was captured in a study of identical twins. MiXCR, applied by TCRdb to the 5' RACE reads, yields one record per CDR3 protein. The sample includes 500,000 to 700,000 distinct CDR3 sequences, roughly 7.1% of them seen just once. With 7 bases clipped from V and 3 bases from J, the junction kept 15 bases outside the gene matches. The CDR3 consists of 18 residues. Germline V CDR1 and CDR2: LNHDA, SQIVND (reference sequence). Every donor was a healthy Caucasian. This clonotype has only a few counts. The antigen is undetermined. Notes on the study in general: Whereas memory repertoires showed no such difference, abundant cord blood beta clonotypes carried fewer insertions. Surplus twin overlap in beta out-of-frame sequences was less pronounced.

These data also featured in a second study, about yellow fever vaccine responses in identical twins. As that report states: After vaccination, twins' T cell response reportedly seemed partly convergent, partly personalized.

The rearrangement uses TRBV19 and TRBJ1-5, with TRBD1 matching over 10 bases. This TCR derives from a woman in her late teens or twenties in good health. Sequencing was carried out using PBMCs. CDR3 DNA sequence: TGTGCCAGTACCTCGGGGCGGGACAGGGGAGTTCTCAATCAGCCCCAGCATTTT. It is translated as CASTSGRDRGVLNQPQHF.